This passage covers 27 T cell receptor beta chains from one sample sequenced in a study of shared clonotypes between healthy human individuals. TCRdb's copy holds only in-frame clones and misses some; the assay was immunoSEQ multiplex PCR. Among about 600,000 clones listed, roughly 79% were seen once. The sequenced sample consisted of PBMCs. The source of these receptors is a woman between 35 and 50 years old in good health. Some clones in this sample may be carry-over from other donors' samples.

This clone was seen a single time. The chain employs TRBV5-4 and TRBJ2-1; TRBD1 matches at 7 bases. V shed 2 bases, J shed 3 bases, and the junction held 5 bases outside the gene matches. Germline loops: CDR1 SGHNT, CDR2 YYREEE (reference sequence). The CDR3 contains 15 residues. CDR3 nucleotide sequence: TGTGCCAGCAGCTTAGGCGGACAGGACTACAATGAGCAGTTCTTC. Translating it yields CASSLGGQDYNEQFF.

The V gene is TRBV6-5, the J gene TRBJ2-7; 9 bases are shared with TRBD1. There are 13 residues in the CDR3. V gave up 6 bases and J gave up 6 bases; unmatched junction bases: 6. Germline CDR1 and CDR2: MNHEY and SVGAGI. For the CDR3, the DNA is TGTGCCAGCAGCCCACAGGGGGCCGGCGAGCAGTACTTC. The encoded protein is CASSPQGAGEQYF.

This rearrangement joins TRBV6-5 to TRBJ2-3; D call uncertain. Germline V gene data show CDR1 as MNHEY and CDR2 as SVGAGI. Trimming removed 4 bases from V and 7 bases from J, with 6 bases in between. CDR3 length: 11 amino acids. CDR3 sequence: CASSSRNTQYF. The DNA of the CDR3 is TGTGCCAGCAGTTCCCGAAATACGCAGTATTTT.

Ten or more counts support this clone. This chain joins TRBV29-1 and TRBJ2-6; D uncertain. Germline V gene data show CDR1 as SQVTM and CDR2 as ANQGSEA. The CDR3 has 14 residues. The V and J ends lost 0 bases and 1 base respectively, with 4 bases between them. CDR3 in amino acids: CSVEDHSGANVLTF. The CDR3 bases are TGCAGCGTTGAAGACCATTCTGGGGCCAACGTCCTGACTTTC.

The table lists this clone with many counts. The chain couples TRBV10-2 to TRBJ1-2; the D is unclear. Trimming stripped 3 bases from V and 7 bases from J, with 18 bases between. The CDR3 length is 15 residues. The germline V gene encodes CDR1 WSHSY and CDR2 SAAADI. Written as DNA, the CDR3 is TGCGCCAGCAGTGACTCACGATTCTCTCGGGCTGGCTACACCTTC. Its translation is CASSDSRFSRAGYTF.

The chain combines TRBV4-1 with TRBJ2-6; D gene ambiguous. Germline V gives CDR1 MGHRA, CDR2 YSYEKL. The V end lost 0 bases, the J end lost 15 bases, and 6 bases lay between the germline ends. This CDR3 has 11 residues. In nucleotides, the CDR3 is TGCGCCAGCAGCCAAGATGAAGGCCTGACTTTC. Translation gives CASSQDEGLTF.

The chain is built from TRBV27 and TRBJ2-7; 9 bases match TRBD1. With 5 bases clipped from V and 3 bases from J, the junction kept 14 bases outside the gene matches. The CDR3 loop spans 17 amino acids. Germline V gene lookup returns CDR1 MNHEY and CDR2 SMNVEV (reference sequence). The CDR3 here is CASSAGQGKSMSYEQYF. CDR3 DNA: TGTGCCAGCAGTGCGGGACAGGGTAAAAGTATGAGCTACGAGCAGTACTTC.

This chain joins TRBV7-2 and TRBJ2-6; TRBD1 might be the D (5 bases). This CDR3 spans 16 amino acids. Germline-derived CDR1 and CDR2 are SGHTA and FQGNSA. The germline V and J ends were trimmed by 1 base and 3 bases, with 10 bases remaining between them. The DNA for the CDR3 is TGTGCCAGCAGCTTAGACAGGTTAAGTGGGGCCAACGTCCTGACTTTC. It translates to CASSLDRLSGANVLTF.

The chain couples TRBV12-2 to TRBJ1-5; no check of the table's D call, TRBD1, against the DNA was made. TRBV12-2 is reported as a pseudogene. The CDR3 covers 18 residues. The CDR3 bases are TGTGCAAGTCGCCAACCGGGACAGGGTATTCGTAGCAATCAGCCCCAGCATTTT. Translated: CASRQPGQGIRSNQPQHF.

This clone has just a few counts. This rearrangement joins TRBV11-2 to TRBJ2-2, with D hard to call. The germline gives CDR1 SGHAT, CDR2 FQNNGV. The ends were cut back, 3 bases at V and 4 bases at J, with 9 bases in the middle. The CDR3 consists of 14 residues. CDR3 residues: CASSFSLGTGELFF. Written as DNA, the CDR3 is TGTGCCAGCAGCTTTTCCTTGGGCACCGGGGAGCTGTTTTTT. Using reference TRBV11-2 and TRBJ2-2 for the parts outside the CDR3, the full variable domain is EAGVAQSPRYKIIEKRQSVAFWCNPISGHATLYWYQQILGQGPKLLIQFQNNGVVDDSQLPKDRFSAERLKGVDSTLKIQPAKLEDSAVYLCASSFSLGTGELFFGEGSRLTVL.

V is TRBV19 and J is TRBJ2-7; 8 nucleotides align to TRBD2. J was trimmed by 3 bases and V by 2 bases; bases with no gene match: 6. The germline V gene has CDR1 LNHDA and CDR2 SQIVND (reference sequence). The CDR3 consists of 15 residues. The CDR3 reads CASSITLAGVYEQYF. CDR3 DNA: TGTGCCAGTAGTATAACCCTAGCGGGTGTCTACGAGCAGTACTTC.

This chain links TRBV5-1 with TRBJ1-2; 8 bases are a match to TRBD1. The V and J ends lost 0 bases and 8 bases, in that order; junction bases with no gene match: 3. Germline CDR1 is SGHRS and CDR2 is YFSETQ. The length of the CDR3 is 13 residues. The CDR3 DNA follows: TGCGCCAGCAGCTTGGAGGCAGGGGGCGGCTACACCTTC. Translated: CASSLEAGGGYTF.

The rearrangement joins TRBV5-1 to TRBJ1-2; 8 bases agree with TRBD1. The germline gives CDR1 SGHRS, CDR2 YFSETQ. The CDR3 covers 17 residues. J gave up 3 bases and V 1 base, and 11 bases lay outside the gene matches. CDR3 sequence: CASSLLSQGAYYYGYTF. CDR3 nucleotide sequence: TGCGCCAGCAGCTTGTTGTCTCAGGGGGCTTATTACTATGGCTACACCTTC.

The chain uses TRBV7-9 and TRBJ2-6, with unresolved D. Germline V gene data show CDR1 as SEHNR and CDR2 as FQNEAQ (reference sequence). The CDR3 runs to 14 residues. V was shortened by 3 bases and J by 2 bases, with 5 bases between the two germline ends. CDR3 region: CASSLLPGANVLTF. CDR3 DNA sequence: TGTGCCAGCAGCTTGCTCCCTGGGGCCAACGTCCTGACTTTC.

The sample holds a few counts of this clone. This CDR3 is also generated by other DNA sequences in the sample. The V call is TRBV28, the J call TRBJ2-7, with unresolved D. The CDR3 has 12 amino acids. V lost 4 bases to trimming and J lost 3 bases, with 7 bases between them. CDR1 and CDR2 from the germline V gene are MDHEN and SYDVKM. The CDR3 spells CASSSVYYEQYF. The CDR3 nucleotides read TGTGCCAGCAGTTCGGTGTACTACGAGCAGTACTTC.

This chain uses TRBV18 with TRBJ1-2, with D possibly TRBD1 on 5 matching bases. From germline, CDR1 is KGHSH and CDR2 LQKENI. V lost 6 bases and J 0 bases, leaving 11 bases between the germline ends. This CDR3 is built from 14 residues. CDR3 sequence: CASSLDTPNYGYTF. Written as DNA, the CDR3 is TGTGCCAGCTCGCTGGACACCCCTAACTATGGCTACACCTTC.

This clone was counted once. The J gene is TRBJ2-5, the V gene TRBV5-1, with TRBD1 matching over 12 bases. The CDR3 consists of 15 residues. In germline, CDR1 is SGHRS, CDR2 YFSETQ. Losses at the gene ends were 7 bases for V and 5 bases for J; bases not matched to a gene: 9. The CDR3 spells CASHPGQGAGETQYF. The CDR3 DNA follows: TGCGCCAGCCATCCGGGACAGGGGGCCGGGGAGACCCAGTACTTC. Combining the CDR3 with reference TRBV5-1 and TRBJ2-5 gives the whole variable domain KAGVTQTPRYLIKTRGQQVTLSCSPISGHRSVSWYQQTPGQGLQFLFEYFSETQRNKGNFPGRFSGRQFSNSRSEMNVSTLELGDSALYLCASHPGQGAGETQYFGPGTRLLVL.

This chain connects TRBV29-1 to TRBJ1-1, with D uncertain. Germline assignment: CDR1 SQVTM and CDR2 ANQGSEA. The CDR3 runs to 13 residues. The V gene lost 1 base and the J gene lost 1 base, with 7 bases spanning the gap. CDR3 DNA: TGCAGCGTTGAAGGGACGCAGAACACTGAAGCTTTCTTT. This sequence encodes CSVEGTQNTEAFF.

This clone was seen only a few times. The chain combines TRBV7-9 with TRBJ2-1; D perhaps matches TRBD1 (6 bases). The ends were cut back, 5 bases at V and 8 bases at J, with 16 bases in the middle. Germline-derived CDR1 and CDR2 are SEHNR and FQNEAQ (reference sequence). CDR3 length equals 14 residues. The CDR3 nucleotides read TGTGCCAGCAGCCGCAACCAAGGGGGACATGAGCAGTTCTTC. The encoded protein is CASSRNQGGHEQFF. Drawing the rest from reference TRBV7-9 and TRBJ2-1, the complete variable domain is DTGVSQNPRHKITKRGQNVTFRCDPISEHNRLYWYRQTLGQGPEFLTYFQNEAQLEKSRLLSDRFSAERPKGSFSTLEIQRTEQGDSAMYLCASSRNQGGHEQFFGPGTRLTVL.

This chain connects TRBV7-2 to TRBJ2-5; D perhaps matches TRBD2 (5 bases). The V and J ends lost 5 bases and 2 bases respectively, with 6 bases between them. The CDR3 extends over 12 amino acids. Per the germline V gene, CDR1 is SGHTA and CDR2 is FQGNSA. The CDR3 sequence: CASSRGQETQYF. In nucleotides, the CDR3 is TGTGCCAGCAGCCGGGGTCAAGAGACCCAGTACTTC.

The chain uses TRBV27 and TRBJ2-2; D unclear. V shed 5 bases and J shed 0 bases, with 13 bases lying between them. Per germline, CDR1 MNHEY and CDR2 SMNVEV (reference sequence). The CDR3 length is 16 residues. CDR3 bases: TGTGCCAGCAGTAAGTCAGGAACAGCGAACACCGGGGAGCTGTTTTTT. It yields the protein CASSKSGTANTGELFF.

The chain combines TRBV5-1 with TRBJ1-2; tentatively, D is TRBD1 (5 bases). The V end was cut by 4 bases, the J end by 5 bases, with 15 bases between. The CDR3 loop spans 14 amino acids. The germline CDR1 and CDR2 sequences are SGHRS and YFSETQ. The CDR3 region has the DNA TGCGCCAGCAGCGTGGGGCTTGACAATTATGGCTACACCTTC. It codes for CASSVGLDNYGYTF. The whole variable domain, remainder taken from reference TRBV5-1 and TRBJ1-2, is KAGVTQTPRYLIKTRGQQVTLSCSPISGHRSVSWYQQTPGQGLQFLFEYFSETQRNKGNFPGRFSGRQFSNSRSEMNVSTLELGDSALYLCASSVGLDNYGYTFGSGTRLTVV.

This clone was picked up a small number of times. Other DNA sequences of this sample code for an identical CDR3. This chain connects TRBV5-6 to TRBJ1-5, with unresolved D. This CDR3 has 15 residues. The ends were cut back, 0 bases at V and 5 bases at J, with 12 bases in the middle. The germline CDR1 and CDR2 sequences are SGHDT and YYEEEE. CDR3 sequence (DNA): TGTGCCAGCAGCTTGGCCACTCTGGGCGATCAGCCCCAGCATTTT. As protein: CASSLATLGDQPQHF.

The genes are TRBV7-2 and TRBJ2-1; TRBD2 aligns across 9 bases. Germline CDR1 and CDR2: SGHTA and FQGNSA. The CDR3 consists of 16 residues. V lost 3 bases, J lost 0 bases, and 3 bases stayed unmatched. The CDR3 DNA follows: TGTGCCAGCAGCTTGGGCGGGAGGGCCTCCTACAATGAGCAGTTCTTC. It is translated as CASSLGGRASYNEQFF. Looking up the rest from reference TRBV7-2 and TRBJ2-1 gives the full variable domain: GAGVSQSPSNKVTEKGKDVELRCDPISGHTALYWYRQSLGQGLEFLIYFQGNSAPDKSGLPSDRFSAERTGGSVSTLTIQRTQQEDSAVYLCASSLGGRASYNEQFFGPGTRLTVL.

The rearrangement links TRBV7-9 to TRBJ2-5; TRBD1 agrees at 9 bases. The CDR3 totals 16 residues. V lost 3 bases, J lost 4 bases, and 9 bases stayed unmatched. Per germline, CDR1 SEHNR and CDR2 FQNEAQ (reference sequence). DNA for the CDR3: TGTGCCAGCAGCTTTCTCCCGGGACAGGGACCAGAGACCCAGTACTTC. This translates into CASSFLPGQGPETQYF.

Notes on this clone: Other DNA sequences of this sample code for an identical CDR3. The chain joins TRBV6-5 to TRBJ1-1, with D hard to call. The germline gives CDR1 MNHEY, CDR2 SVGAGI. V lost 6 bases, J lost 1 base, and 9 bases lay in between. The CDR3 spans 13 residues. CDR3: CASRRTGNTEAFF. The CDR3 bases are TGTGCCAGCAGGCGGACCGGGAACACTGAAGCTTTCTTT.

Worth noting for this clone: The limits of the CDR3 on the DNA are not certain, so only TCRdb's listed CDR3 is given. CDR3: CASSPGTGAFGAGYTF. The chain carries TRBV19 and TRBJ1-2; the table names TRBD1, a call not compared with the DNA. Inclusive of both ends, the CDR3 amounts to 16 amino acids. CDR1 is LNHDA and CDR2 is SQIVND in the germline V gene (reference sequence).